The sequence of this T cell receptor (beta chain) was determined in a study of tumor and adjacent non-tumor tissue in lung cancer. Regarding the study as a whole: Shorter survival was associated with higher TCR diversity in tumors.

No cell sorting was done before RNA was extracted from the tissue. J lost 8 bases, V lost 6 bases, and 15 bases had no gene match. Germline V CDR1 and CDR2: DFQATT, SNEGSKA (reference sequence). This CDR3 comprises 16 residues. Concerning this clonotype itself: Its specificity is unknown.

Three rounds of nested PCR, following a modified ARM-PCR protocol, produced the TCRbeta library. From the multiplex PCR reads, TCRdb called clonotypes with MiXCR, one entry per CDR3 protein. The sample carries approximately 76,000 distinct CDR3 sequences, roughly 70% recorded once. The chain employs TRBV20-1 and TRBJ1-6, with 8 bases identical to TRBD1. The sequenced sample was lung tumor tissue. The receptor comes from a woman in her 70s with non-small cell lung cancer. The DNA for the CDR3 is TGCAGTGCCTCCCCCCGGGACAGGTGGCTTTATTCACCCCTCCACTTT. This translates into CSASPRDRWLYSPLHF.